Listed below are T cell receptor beta chains from one sample, sequenced in a study of shared clonotypes between healthy human individuals. Assay: immunoSEQ multiplex PCR; the TCRdb copy retains only in-frame clones and omits some. Here the sample spans 2.5 million or so clones, about 92% being singletons. What was sequenced was naive CD4+ T cells sorted from blood. These receptors came from a young man in good health. The CDR3 runs from the conserved cysteine through the conserved F or W. Each record gives: clone size, D gene, V gene, J gene, CDR3 protein, CDR3 DNA. A D gene is named only where the DNA matches it firmly. Clone size, where shown, is once, few, many, or a class for clones that have expanded.

.	.	TRBV5-1	TRBJ2-4	CASSFYSPNNIQYF	TGCGCCAGCAGCTTTTACAGCCCCAATAACATTCAGTACTTC
.	.	TRBV2	TRBJ2-7	CASSENPYEQYF	TGTGCCAGCAGTGAAAATCCCTACGAGCAGTACTTC
.	.	TRBV7-2	TRBJ2-5	CASSFFGRGETQYF	TGTGCCAGCAGCTTCTTCGGACGTGGAGAGACCCAGTACTTC
few	TRBD1	TRBV11-3	TRBJ1-1	CASSSRQGTEAFF	TGTGCCAGCAGCTCAAGACAGGGCACTGAAGCTTTCTTT
.	.	TRBV19	TRBJ1-2	CASSSDSLLYGYTF	TGTGCCAGCTCGAGTGACAGTTTACTCTATGGCTACACCTTC
.	TRBD1	TRBV28	TRBJ2-1	CASSHTGGSSYNEQFF	TGTGCCAGCAGTCACACAGGGGGCTCGTCCTACAATGAGCAGTTCTTC
.	.	TRBV7-7	TRBJ2-2	CASSLERTGELFF	TGTGCTAGCAGCTTAGAGCGCACCGGGGAGCTGTTTTTT
.	TRBD2	TRBV29-1	TRBJ2-2	CSVAPGLHNTGELFF	TGCAGCGTTGCCCCGGGACTACACAACACCGGGGAGCTGTTTTTT
.	.	TRBV7-2	TRBJ2-1	CASSLGQLYNEQFF	TGTGCCAGCAGCTTAGGCCAACTGTACAATGAGCAGTTCTTC
.	.	TRBV12-5	TRBJ1-3	CASGKDTRNTIYF	TGTGCTAGTGGTAAGGACACACGAAACACCATATATTTT
.	.	TRBV6-6	TRBJ2-3	CASSYWTGTDTQYF	TGTGCCAGCAGTTACTGGACAGGCACAGATACGCAGTATTTT
.	.	TRBV6-6	TRBJ2-2	CASRPPRDPNTGELFF	TGTGCCAGCAGACCCCCCAGGGACCCGAACACCGGGGAGCTGTTTTTT
.	.	TRBV7-2	TRBJ2-3	CASSLEPGQLTDTQYF	TGTGCCAGCAGCTTAGAACCGGGACAACTCACAGATACGCAGTATTTT
.	.	TRBV9	TRBJ2-7	CASSVQEGPYEQYF	TGTGCCAGCAGCGTTCAAGAGGGACCCTACGAGCAGTACTTC
.	.	TRBV19	TRBJ1-5	CASSRDTGSNQPQHF	TGTGCCAGTAGTAGGGATACAGGGAGCAATCAGCCCCAGCATTTT
.	TRBD2	TRBV9	TRBJ2-5	CASSVGGTSGPGETQYF	TGTGCCAGCAGCGTAGGGGGGACTAGCGGGCCTGGGGAGACCCAGTACTTC
.	.	TRBV7-2	TRBJ1-6	CASSSSSYNSPLHF	TGTGCCAGCAGCTCCAGCTCCTATAATTCACCCCTCCACTTT
.	TRBD2	TRBV30	TRBJ2-5	CAWSPSGLETQYF	TGTGCCTGGTCACCTAGCGGGTTGGAGACCCAGTACTTC
.	TRBD2	TRBV4-1	TRBJ2-7	CASSQDGAGGRNEQYF	TGCGCCAGCAGCCAAGATGGCGCGGGAGGAAGAAACGAGCAGTACTTC
.	TRBD1	TRBV6-5	TRBJ2-2	CASSAGTANTGELFF	TGTGCCAGCAGTGCTGGGACAGCCAACACCGGGGAGCTGTTTTTT
.	TRBD2	TRBV7-2	TRBJ2-5	CASSFEGLAGIPGETQYF	TGTGCCAGCAGCTTTGAGGGACTAGCGGGGATCCCGGGGGAGACCCAGTACTTC
.	TRBD2	TRBV5-1	TRBJ2-3	CASSTGTSGRADTDTQYF	TGCGCCAGCAGCACCGGGACTAGCGGGAGGGCGGACACAGATACGCAGTATTTT
.	TRBD1	TRBV7-2	TRBJ2-5	CASSLVGQGAGETQYF	TGTGCCAGCAGCTTAGTGGGACAGGGGGCGGGAGAGACCCAGTACTTC
once	.	TRBV15	TRBJ1-2	CATSRDRRPGDYGYTF	TGTGCCACCAGCAGAGATCGGCGCCCCGGGGACTATGGCTACACCTTC
once	TRBD1	TRBV5-1	TRBJ2-7	CASSLGQGLREQYF	TGCGCCAGCAGCTTGGGACAGGGCCTTCGCGAGCAGTACTTC
.	.	TRBV5-1	TRBJ1-6	CASSFGSPRQLDSPLHF	TGCGCCAGCAGCTTTGGCTCTCCAAGGCAGTTGGATTCACCCCTCCACTTT
.	TRBD2	TRBV10-2	TRBJ2-2	CASSQGLAGAATGELFF	TGCGCCAGCAGTCAGGGACTAGCGGGGGCCGCCACCGGGGAGCTGTTTTTT
.	.	TRBV5-1	TRBJ2-1	CASSRKGDEQFF	TGCGCCAGCAGCCGTAAGGGGGATGAGCAGTTCTTC
.	.	TRBV5-1	TRBJ2-3	CASSLYSDYRAYTDTQYF	TGCGCCAGCAGCTTGTACTCGGACTACAGGGCTTACACAGATACGCAGTATTTT
.	.	TRBV6-6	TRBJ1-1	CASSRDSLDVAFF	TGTGCCAGCAGTCGAGACAGCCTTGATGTAGCTTTCTTT
.	TRBD2	TRBV2	TRBJ2-3	CASRPGLAGGPGKYHTQYF	TGTGCCAGCAGGCCCGGACTAGCGGGAGGGCCGGGGAAGTATCATACGCAGTATTTT
.	.	TRBV4-1	TRBJ2-7	CASSQVFGSYEQYF	TGCGCCAGCAGCCAAGTATTTGGCTCCTACGAGCAGTACTTC
.	.	TRBV11-3	TRBJ2-5	CASSLGGRSEETQYF	TGTGCCAGCAGCTTAGGGGGACGGAGTGAAGAGACCCAGTACTTC
.	.	TRBV6-5	TRBJ1-6	CASSSLGIMALHF	TGTGCCAGCAGTTCCCTCGGGATTATGGCCCTCCACTTT
.	TRBD2	TRBV5-4	TRBJ2-3	CASSLGLAGSWDTQYF	TGTGCCAGCAGCTTGGGACTAGCGGGGTCATGGGATACGCAGTATTTT
.	.	TRBV30	TRBJ1-5	CAWSTGQRTNQPQHF	TGTGCCTGGAGCACCGGGCAGCGAACTAATCAGCCCCAGCATTTT
.	TRBD1	TRBV7-9	TRBJ1-2	CASSLTGTGKRSYNYGYTF	TGTGCCAGCAGCTTGACCGGGACAGGGAAAAGATCCTATAACTATGGCTACACCTTC
.	.	TRBV4-1	TRBJ1-5	CASSPQGNQPQHF	TGCGCCAGCAGCCCTCAGGGGAATCAGCCCCAGCATTTT
.	TRBD1	TRBV7-2	TRBJ2-5	CASSSTGQGGETQYF	TGTGCCAGCAGCTCCACGGGACAGGGCGGGGAGACCCAGTACTTC
.	.	TRBV30	TRBJ2-7	CAWTGTGLGEQYF	TGTGCCTGGACCGGGACCGGGCTAGGCGAGCAGTACTTC
.	.	TRBV6-1	TRBJ2-1	CASSRGQWGFNEQFF	TGTGCCAGCAGCCGGGGGCAGTGGGGCTTCAATGAGCAGTTCTTC
once	.	TRBV30	TRBJ1-4	CAWSFHTNEKLFF	TGTGCCTGGAGTTTTCATACGAATGAAAAACTGTTTTTT
.	.	TRBV5-1	TRBJ1-2	CASSLEGPGTHGYTF	TGCGCCAGCAGCTTGGAAGGGCCAGGGACGCATGGCTACACCTTC
.	TRBD1	TRBV11-3	TRBJ1-1	CASSLGQMNTEAFF	TGTGCCAGCAGCCTGGGACAGATGAACACTGAAGCTTTCTTT
once	.	TRBV19	TRBJ1-1	CASSIEAGVTEAFF	TGTGCCAGTAGTATAGAGGCAGGGGTCACTGAAGCTTTCTTT
once	TRBD1	TRBV7-2	TRBJ2-1	CASSRQGQTFYNEQFF	TGTGCCAGCAGCCGCCAGGGACAGACATTCTACAATGAGCAGTTCTTC
.	.	TRBV21-1	TRBJ2-5	CASSRKDRGKRETQYF	TGTGCCAGCAGTCGCAAGGACAGGGGGAAACGAGAGACCCAGTACTTC
.	TRBD1	TRBV14	TRBJ2-7	CASSSTTRDRGQEQYF	TGTGCCAGCAGTTCAACCACCCGGGACAGGGGGCAGGAGCAGTACTTC
.	.	TRBV2	TRBJ2-1	CASSPGGLPPNEQFF	TGTGCCAGCAGCCCCGGGGGACTCCCCCCCAATGAGCAGTTCTTC
.	.	TRBV5-6	TRBJ2-4	CASSLLGHKYF	TGTGCCAGCAGCTTGTTGGGACACAAGTACTTC
.	.	TRBV7-9	TRBJ2-2	CASSLWSGGSGELFF	TGTGCCAGCAGCTTATGGAGTGGGGGCAGCGGGGAGCTGTTTTTT
.	.	TRBV6-5	TRBJ1-5	CASSPGQFNQPQHF	TGTGCCAGCAGCCCTGGACAGTTCAATCAGCCCCAGCATTTT
.	.	TRBV6-4	TRBJ1-6	CASNLPGRSSYNSPLHF	TGTGCCAGCAACTTACCGGGACGGAGCTCCTATAATTCACCCCTCCACTTT
.	.	TRBV7-9	TRBJ2-3	CASSSTGAGVDTQYF	TGTGCCAGCAGCTCTACCGGGGCGGGTGTAGATACGCAGTATTTT
.	.	TRBV6-6	TRBJ2-7	CASSYSGTNYEQYF	TGTGCCAGCAGTTACTCAGGGACAAACTACGAGCAGTACTTC
.	.	TRBV7-8	TRBJ2-6	CASNLLGANVLTF	TGTGCCAGCAACCTTCTTGGGGCCAACGTCCTGACTTTC
.	TRBD2	TRBV6-1	TRBJ2-7	CASSEGLAGGMGQYF	TGTGCCAGCAGTGAAGGACTAGCGGGGGGGATGGGGCAGTACTTC
.	.	TRBV15	TRBJ2-5	CATSREKQGQETQYF	TGTGCCACCAGCAGAGAGAAGCAGGGGCAAGAGACCCAGTACTTC